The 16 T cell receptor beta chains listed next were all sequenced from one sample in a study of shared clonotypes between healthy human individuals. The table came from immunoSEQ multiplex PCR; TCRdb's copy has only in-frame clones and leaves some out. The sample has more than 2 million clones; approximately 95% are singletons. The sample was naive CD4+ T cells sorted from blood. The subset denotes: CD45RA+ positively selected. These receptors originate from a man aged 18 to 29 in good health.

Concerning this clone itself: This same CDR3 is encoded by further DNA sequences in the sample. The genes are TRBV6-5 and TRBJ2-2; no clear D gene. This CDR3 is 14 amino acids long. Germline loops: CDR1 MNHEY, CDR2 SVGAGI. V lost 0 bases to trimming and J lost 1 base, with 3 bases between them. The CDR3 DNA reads TGTGCCAGCAGTTACTCGGGGAACACCGGGGAGCTGTTTTTT. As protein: CASSYSGNTGELFF.

This CDR3 is CATSRSRNQPQHF. DNA of the CDR3: TGTGCCACCTCCCGAAGCCGCAATCAGCCCCAGCATTTT. V is TRBV15 and J is TRBJ1-5; D is ambiguous. The germline V and J ends were trimmed by 8 bases and 2 bases, with 10 bases remaining between them. Germline CDR1 reads LNHNV; CDR2 reads YYDKDF (reference sequence). The CDR3 has 13 amino acids.

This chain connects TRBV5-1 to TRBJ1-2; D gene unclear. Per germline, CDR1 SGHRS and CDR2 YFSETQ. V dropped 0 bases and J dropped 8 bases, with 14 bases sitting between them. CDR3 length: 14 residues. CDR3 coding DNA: TGCGCCAGCAGCTTGGTGTCCACCTCGGGAGGCTACACCTTC. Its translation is CASSLVSTSGGYTF.

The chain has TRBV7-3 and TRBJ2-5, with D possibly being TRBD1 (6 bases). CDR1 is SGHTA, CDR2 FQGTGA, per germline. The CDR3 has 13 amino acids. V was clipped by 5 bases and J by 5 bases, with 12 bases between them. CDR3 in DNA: TGTGCCAGCAGCCCACAGGGACACGAGACCCAGTACTTC. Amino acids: CASSPQGHETQYF.

The CDR3 sequence is CASSENRVPGELFF. CDR3 DNA: TGTGCCAGCAGTGAAAATAGGGTTCCCGGGGAGCTGTTTTTT. The rearrangement joins TRBV6-1 to TRBJ2-2, with D unclear. CDR1 is MNHNS and CDR2 is SASEGT in the germline V gene. The ends were cut back, 2 bases at V and 6 bases at J, with 10 bases in the middle. CDR3 length: 14 amino acids.

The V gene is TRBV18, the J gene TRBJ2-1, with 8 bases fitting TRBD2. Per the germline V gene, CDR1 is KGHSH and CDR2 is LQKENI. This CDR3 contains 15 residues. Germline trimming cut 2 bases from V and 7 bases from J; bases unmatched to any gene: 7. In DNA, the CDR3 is TGTGCCAGCTCACCAGCTAGCGGGCCTTGGAATGAGCAGTTCTTC. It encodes CASSPASGPWNEQFF.

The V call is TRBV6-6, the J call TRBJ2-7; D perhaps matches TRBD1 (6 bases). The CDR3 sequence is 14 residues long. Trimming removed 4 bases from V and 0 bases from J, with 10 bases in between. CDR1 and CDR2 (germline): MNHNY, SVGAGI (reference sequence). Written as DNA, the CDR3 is TGTGCCAGCAGTTCCACAGGGAGCTCCTACGAGCAGTACTTC. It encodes CASSSTGSSYEQYF.

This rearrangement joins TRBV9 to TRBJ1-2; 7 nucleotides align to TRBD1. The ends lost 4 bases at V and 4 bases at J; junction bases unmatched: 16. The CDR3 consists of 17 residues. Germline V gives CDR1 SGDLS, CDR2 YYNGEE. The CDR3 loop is CASSLRSGGQPGYGYTF. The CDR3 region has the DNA TGTGCCAGCAGCTTAAGGTCGGGGGGACAGCCCGGCTATGGCTACACCTTC.

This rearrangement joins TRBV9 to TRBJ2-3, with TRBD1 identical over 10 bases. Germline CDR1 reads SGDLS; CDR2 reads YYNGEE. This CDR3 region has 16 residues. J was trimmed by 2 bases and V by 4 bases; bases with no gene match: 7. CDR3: CASSSRTGGDTDTQYF. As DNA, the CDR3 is TGTGCCAGCAGCTCTCGGACAGGGGGGGACACAGATACGCAGTATTTT.

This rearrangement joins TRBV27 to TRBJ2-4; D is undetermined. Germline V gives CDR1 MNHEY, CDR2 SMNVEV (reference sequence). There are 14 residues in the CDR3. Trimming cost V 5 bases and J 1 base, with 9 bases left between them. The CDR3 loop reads CASSPLGAKNIQYF. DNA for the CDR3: TGTGCCAGCAGTCCCCTAGGGGCCAAAAACATTCAGTACTTC.

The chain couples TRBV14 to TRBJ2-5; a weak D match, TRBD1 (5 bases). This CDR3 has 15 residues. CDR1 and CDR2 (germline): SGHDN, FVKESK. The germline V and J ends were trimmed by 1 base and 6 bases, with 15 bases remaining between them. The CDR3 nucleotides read TGTGCCAGCAGCCAAGCCCAGGCGAAGGGGAAGACCCAGTACTTC. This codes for CASSQAQAKGKTQYF.

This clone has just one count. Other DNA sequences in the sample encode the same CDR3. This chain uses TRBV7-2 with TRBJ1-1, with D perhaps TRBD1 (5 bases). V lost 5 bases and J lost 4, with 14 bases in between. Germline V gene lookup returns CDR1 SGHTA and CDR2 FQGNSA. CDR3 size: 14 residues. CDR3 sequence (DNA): TGTGCCAGCAGCATAAGGCAGGGCGGCACTGAAGCTTTCTTT. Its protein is CASSIRQGGTEAFF. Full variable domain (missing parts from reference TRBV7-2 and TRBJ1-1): GAGVSQSPSNKVTEKGKDVELRCDPISGHTALYWYRQSLGQGLEFLIYFQGNSAPDKSGLPSDRFSAERTGGSVSTLTIQRTQQEDSAVYLCASSIRQGGTEAFFGQGTRLTVV.

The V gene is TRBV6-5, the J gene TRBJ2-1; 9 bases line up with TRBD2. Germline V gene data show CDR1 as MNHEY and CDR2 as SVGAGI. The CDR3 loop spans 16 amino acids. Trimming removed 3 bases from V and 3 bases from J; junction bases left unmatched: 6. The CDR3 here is CASSYGGGAFYNEQFF. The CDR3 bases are TGTGCCAGCAGTTATGGCGGGGGGGCCTTCTACAATGAGCAGTTCTTC.

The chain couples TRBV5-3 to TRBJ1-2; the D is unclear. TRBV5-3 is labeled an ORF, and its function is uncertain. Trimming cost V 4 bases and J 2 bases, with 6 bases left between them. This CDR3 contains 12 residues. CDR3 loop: CARSVRNYGYTF. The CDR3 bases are TGTGCCAGAAGCGTGCGAAACTATGGCTACACCTTC.

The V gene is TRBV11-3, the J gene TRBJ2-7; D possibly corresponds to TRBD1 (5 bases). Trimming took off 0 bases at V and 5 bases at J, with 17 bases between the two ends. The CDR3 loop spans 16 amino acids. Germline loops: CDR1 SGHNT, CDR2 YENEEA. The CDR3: CASSLDEPRVWDEQYF. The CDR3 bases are TGTGCCAGCAGCTTAGATGAGCCCAGGGTTTGGGACGAGCAGTACTTC.

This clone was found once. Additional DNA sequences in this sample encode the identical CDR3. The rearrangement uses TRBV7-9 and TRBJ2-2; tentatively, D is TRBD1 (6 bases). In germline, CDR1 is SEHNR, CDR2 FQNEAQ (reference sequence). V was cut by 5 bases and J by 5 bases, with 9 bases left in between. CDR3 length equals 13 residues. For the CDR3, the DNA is TGTGCCAGCAGCCCACAGGGAACCGGGGAGCTGTTTTTT. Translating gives CASSPQGTGELFF.